This TCR beta chain was found in a study of T-cell memory formation after mild COVID-19. Broader study findings: A second wave expanding day 15 to 37 was CD4+-biased; contracting clones were balanced. Memory sampled before infection contained some responding clones, suggesting cross-reactive memory joined. Proof of SARS-CoV-2 specificity was absent for the second-wave clones that crested on day 37.

This clonotype was seen ten or more times. The antigen is unknown. One entry per CDR3 protein, called by TCRdb with MiXCR from the 5' RACE reads. The sample lists roughly 510,000 distinct CDR3 sequences; 17% were seen once. With 4 bases removed from V and 0 bases from J, the gap between germline ends came to 6 bases. Germline V lookup: CDR1 MNHEY, CDR2 SVGAGI. The CDR3 contains 13 residues. The chain is built from TRBV6-5 and TRBJ1-1; D is unclear. The material sequenced was PBMCs or a T cell subset sorted from them (not recorded which). The TCR was taken from an adult woman who had mild COVID-19 (a few samples of this study predate the infection). Cell type and time point are not known. CDR3 sequence (DNA): TGTGCCAGCAGTTCACCAGTGAACACTGAAGCTTTCTTT. It translates to CASSSPVNTEAFF.